This T cell receptor beta chain derives from a study of blood T cell repertoires in COVID-19. The wider study: The United States, Italy and Spain were the sources of the acute and convalescent COVID-19 samples. PBMCs, B-cell-depleted T cells, or T cells provided the cDNA or gDNA that made up the material.

How the authors handled the data: The authors estimated nucleated cell counts from reference gene primer amplification. Clones were read by immunoSEQ multiplex PCR, and TCRdb kept only the in-frame ones, dropping some. Clonal size and the V and J genes are those of that table, whereas D and trimming came from the DNA. The table has a few hundred thousand clones, approximately 86% seen once. The CDR3 covers 16 residues. The ends lost 5 bases at V and 6 bases at J; junction bases unmatched: 10. Germline loops: CDR1 SGHVS, CDR2 FQNEAQ. This TCR derives from a man at least 80 years old with acute or convalescent COVID-19. Sample: peripheral blood. The chain combines TRBV7-8 with TRBJ2-1; 10 bases agree with TRBD1. CDR3 nucleotide sequence: TGTGCCAGCAGCCACCACCCGGGACAGGGGACCAATGAGCAGTTCTTC. Its translation: CASSHHPGQGTNEQFF. Using reference TRBV7-8 and TRBJ2-1 for the parts outside the CDR3, the full variable domain is GAGVSQSPRYKVAKRGQDVALRCDPISGHVSLFWYQQALGQGPEFLTYFQNEAQLDKSGLPSDRFFAERPEGSVSTLKIQRTQQEDSAVYLCASSHHPGQGTNEQFFGPGTRLTVL.